This T cell receptor beta chain was sequenced for a study of early T cells in non-severe SARS-CoV-2 infection. The CDR3 length is 16 residues. CDR1 and CDR2 from the germline V gene are DFQATT and SNEGSKA (reference sequence). Losses at the gene ends were 6 bases for V and 0 bases for J; bases not matched to a gene: 9. One entry per CDR3 protein, called by TCRdb with MiXCR from the 5' RACE reads. The sample holds 55,000 to 75,000 distinct CDR3 sequences, 9.5% to 13% seen once. The sequenced material came from whole blood. The sequence derives from an adult who was a healthcare worker with PCR-confirmed SARS-CoV-2 infection or an uninfected control (not recorded which). The V gene is TRBV20-1, the J gene TRBJ2-1, with TRBD2 matching 9 bases. CDR3 bases: TGCAGTGCCGCATCGAGTAGCGGGAGCTCCTACAATGAGCAGTTCTTC. Residues: CSAASSSGSSYNEQFF.